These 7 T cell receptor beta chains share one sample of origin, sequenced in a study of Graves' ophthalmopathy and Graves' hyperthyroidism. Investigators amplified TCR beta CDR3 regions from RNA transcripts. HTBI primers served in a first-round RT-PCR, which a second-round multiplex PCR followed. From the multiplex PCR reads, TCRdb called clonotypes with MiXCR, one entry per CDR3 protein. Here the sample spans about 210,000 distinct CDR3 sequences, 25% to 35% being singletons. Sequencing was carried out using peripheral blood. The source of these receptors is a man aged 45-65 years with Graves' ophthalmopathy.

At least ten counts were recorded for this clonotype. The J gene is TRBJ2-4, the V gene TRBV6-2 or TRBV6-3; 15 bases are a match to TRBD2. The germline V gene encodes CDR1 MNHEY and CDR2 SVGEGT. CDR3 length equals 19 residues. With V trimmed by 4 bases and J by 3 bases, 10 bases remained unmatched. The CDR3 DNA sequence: TGTGCCAGCAGTTCCCTCGGGACTAGCGGGAGGTCGGGCAAAAACATTCAGTACTTC. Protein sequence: CASSSLGTSGRSGKNIQYF.

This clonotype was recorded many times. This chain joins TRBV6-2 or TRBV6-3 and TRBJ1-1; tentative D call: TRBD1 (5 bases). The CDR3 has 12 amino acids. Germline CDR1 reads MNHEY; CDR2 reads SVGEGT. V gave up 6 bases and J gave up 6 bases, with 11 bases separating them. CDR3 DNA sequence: TGTGCCAGCAGCCAAGTGGGGGCTGAAGCTTTCTTT. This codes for CASSQVGAEAFF.

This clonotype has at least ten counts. The CDR3: CASSVVAGGFGETQYF. The CDR3 DNA sequence: TGTGCCAGCAGTGTAGTAGCGGGAGGGTTCGGAGAGACCCAGTACTTC. The rearrangement joins TRBV2 to TRBJ2-5; 11 bases are a match to TRBD2. Germline CDR1 and CDR2: SNHLY and FYNNEI. The CDR3 covers 16 residues. After removal of 4 bases from V and 4 bases from J, the junction contained 8 bases not matched to a gene.

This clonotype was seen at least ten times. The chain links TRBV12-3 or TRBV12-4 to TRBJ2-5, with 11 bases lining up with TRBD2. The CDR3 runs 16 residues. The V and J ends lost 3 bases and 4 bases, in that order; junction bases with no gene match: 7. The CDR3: CASSLYGTSGGETQYF. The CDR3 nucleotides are TGTGCCAGCAGTTTGTACGGGACTAGCGGAGGAGAGACCCAGTACTTC.

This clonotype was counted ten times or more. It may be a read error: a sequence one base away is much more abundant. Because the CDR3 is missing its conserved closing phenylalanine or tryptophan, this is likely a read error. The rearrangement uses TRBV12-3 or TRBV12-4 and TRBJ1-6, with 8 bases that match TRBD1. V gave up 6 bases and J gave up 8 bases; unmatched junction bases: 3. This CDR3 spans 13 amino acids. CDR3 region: CASRPGGDSPLHL. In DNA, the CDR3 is TGTGCCAGCAGACCAGGGGGCGATTCACCCCTCCACTTG.

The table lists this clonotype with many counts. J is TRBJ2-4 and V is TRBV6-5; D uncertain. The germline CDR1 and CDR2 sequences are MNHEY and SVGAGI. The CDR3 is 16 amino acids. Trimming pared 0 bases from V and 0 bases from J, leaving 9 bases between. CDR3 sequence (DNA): TGTGCCAGCAGTTACTCGTTTGGAGTAGCCAAAAACATTCAGTACTTC. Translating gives CASSYSFGVAKNIQYF.

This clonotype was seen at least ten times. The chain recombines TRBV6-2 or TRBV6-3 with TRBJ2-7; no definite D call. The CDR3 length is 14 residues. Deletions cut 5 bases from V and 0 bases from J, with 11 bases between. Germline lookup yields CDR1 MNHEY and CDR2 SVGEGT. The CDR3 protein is CASSRPGSSYEQYF. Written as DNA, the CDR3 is TGTGCCAGCAGTAGACCTGGCTCCTCCTACGAGCAGTACTTC.